This TCR beta chain was documented in a study of PD-1 blockade in classical Hodgkin lymphoma. Libraries were prepared by immunoSEQ multiplex PCR; TCRdb keeps only in-frame clonotypes and omits some of them. The profile shows around 12,000 clones, 65% to 85% of them singletons. The patients all showed relapse after autologous stem cell transplantation, while their brentuximab vedotin exposure varied. Magnetic negative selection isolated CD8+ T cells from thawed PBMCs. This TCR was recovered from a human donor with classical Hodgkin lymphoma. The sample consisted of CD8+ T cells from blood, taken at baseline.

CDR3 protein: CASSSSLSNNEQFF. Here the CDR3 DNA reads TGTGCCAGCAGCTCCAGTCTGAGTAACAATGAGCAGTTCTTC. The V call is TRBV7-9, the J call TRBJ2-1; no definite D call. This CDR3 contains 14 residues. Germline-derived CDR1 and CDR2 are SEHNR and FQNEAQ (reference sequence). Trimming took off 4 bases at V and 5 bases at J, with 12 bases between the two ends.